Sequencing of this T cell receptor (beta chain) was carried out in a study of blood T cell repertoires in COVID-19 (dated by TCRdb to between 2020 and 2021). Study-wide context: The collaborator samples originated in the United States, Italy and Spain and spanned the acute and convalescent phases of COVID-19. HLA class I and class II types, where available, came from metadata supplied by the sample provider rather than from assay-based typing. The repertoires were released in a freely available public database meant as a resource for research on the immune response to SARS-CoV-2. The samples were drawn from two sources: the first 160 participants of the ongoing ImmuneRACE study, and 1,200 or so subjects contributed by 6 global collaborators. Sample metadata almost always included a de-identified subject ID, COVID-19 status, age in years and sex. Deeply sampled blood TCRbeta repertoires from subjects exposed to, actively infected with, or recovered from COVID-19 were included in the dataset. The prospective study material was composed of cDNA or gDNA derived from T cells, B-cell-depleted T cells, or PBMCs. The investigation overall reported the following: The quantity of clinical and demographic metadata differed by source and by participant and was supplied without curation.

The table lists this clone with a few counts. It has no known antigen specificity. An end of the junction differs from the germline gene, which may be a read error. Including cysteine and phenylalanine, the CDR3 has 14 amino acids. Only the CDR3 portion is preserved as DNA: 42 bases, with reading frame beginning at the first base. The germline V gene provides CDR1 MNHNS and CDR2 SASEGT. Whole blood was collected in K2EDTA tubes by collaborating institutions according to the institutions' own protocols. Collaborator samples were shipped for TCRbeta analysis as frozen whole blood, isolated PBMCs, or DNA extracted from either sample type. TCRbeta CDR3 regions were amplified from genomic DNA using the immunoSEQ Assay, a bias-controlled multiplex PCR. The paper's data handling went like this. The number of nucleated cells in each sample was estimated from the amplification of reference gene primers within the assay. To quantify the absolute abundance of each unique TCRbeta CDR3 rearrangement, sequence reads were collapsed and filtered. For each sample, productive Simpson clonality was calculated as the square root of Simpson's diversity index across productive rearrangements. This immuneACCESS table, as held by TCRdb, lists in-frame sequences with V and J called but not all clones. Of the missing ones, under half trace to an unresolved V gene in checked studies; the others have no known cause. V and J calls plus clone size are reproduced from that table; the DNA served to infer D and trimming. Across this sample there are 210,000 or so clones, with around four fifths seen only once. The ten most abundant clones make up about 2.8% of the sample.

Input material: peripheral blood. The chain is made from TRBV6-1 and TRBJ1-4, with 10 junctional bases fitting TRBD1. The source is a woman of 80 years or more with active or convalescent COVID-19. The DNA is TGTGCCAGCAGTGAGGCCGGGACAGGGGACGTGCTACGTTTT. It is translated as CASSEAGTGDVLRF.